Sequencing of this TCR beta chain was carried out in a study of blood T cell repertoires in COVID-19. Sequencing was performed with immunoSEQ multiplex PCR; in TCRdb, only in-frame clones are kept and a portion is missing. The table lists 25,000 to 40,000 clones, roughly 90% of them singletons. The germline V gene has CDR1 SQVTM and CDR2 ANQGSEA. V shed 6 bases, J shed 1 base, and the junction held 7 bases outside the gene matches. The CDR3 totals 15 residues. The sequencing sample was made of peripheral blood. This chain joins TRBV29-1 and TRBJ2-2, with 8 bases fitting TRBD1. This TCR was sampled from a human donor with active COVID-19. The donor label of this sample is uncertain. The CDR3 is CSVGPRGRNTGELFF. As DNA, the CDR3 is TGCAGCGTCGGACCCAGGGGGCGGAACACCGGGGAGCTGTTTTTT.